A single sample gave rise to the 25 T cell receptor beta chains below, sequenced in a study of response to subunit inactivated influenza vaccine (dated by TCRdb to the late 2010s). Library prep was done by RT-PCR. Sequenced using an Illumina HiSeq 2500. The public reads were reanalyzed by TCRdb: fastp trimming at Q25, MiXCR alignment, in-frame beta chains only. CDR3 protein sequences are deduplicated, and each keeps its most common genes and DNA. This sample lists about half a million distinct CDR3 sequences; about 7.6% were detected once. The ten largest make up 10% to 15% of the sample. The source was PBMCs from blood, collected roughly 24 months after vaccination. These receptors were obtained from a man between 50 and 69 years old who received an inactivated influenza vaccine. Donor details come from another sample of the same person, matched by shared clones.

This clonotype was seen repeatedly, ten times or more. V gene TRBV12-3 or TRBV12-4 combines with J gene TRBJ2-3; 9 bases map to TRBD2. The CDR3 runs 17 residues. With V trimmed by 6 bases and J by 4 bases, 14 bases remained unmatched. The CDR3: CASSLGVAGASADTQYF. CDR3 sequence (DNA): TGTGCCAGCAGCCTGGGGGTAGCGGGAGCATCAGCAGATACGCAGTATTTT.

J is TRBJ2-7 and V is TRBV6-2 or TRBV6-3; D gene ambiguous. V lost 10 bases, J lost 3 bases, and 10 bases lay in between. Germline values: CDR1 MNHEY, CDR2 SVGEGT. CDR3 length equals 11 residues. In DNA form, the CDR3 reads TGTGCCACCCTGGGATTCTACGAGCAGTACTTC. This codes for CATLGFYEQYF.

This clonotype was counted a few times. This chain uses TRBV5-6 with TRBJ2-5; D call uncertain. V was shortened by 0 bases and J by 9 bases, with 12 bases between the two germline ends. The germline gives CDR1 SGHDT, CDR2 YYEEEE. The CDR3 runs to 13 residues. CDR3 DNA: TGTGCCAGCAGCTTGGGGAGACCGACGGCCCAGTACTTC. It codes for CASSLGRPTAQYF.

This sequence joins TRBV4-2 and TRBJ1-5; weak D call: TRBD1 (6 bases). Germline values: CDR1 LGHNA, CDR2 YNFKEQ. CDR3 length equals 15 residues. V lost 1 base to trimming and J lost 5 bases, with 12 bases between them. This chain's CDR3 is CASSQGGRGDQPQHF. In DNA form, the CDR3 reads TGTGCCAGCAGCCAAGGGGGGAGGGGGGATCAGCCCCAGCATTTT.

This chain connects TRBV28 to TRBJ2-5, with D possibly being TRBD2 (6 bases). CDR1 and CDR2 from the germline V gene are MDHEN and SYDVKM. This CDR3 has 13 amino acids. Trimming pared 8 bases from V and 5 bases from J, leaving 15 bases between. The CDR3 DNA follows: TGTGCCAGCCACGGGGGAGCTCCGGAGACCCAGTACTTC. Its protein product is CASHGGAPETQYF.

A few counts support this clonotype. The genes are TRBV28 and TRBJ2-3, with 11 bases lining up with TRBD2. Germline CDR1 reads MDHEN; CDR2 reads SYDVKM. The CDR3 is 20 residues long. J lost 5 bases, V lost 4 bases, and 20 bases had no gene match. The DNA of the CDR3 is TGTGCCAGCAGTTCAACGACCACATTGATCACTAGCGGGGGAATAGATACGCAGTATTTT. The encoded protein is CASSSTTTLITSGGIDTQYF.

The rearrangement joins TRBV20-1 to TRBJ2-1; D is ambiguous. CDR3 length: 12 residues. Between the trimmed V and J ends, which lost 8 bases and 7 bases, there was a span of 15 bases. The germline gives CDR1 DFQATT, CDR2 SNEGSKA (reference sequence). The CDR3 sequence: CSPYRGDNEQFF. CDR3 nucleotides: TGCAGTCCTTATCGTGGGGATAATGAGCAGTTCTTC.

This clonotype occurred a few times. No conserved phenylalanine or tryptophan is present at the end of the CDR3, so a read error is the likely explanation. The chain carries TRBV20-1 and TRBJ2-7, with 7 bases identical to TRBD2. This CDR3 contains 13 residues. With 6 bases clipped from V and 0 bases from J, the junction kept 5 bases outside the gene matches. Germline values: CDR1 DFQATT, CDR2 SNEGSKA (reference sequence). CDR3 residues: CSARAGSSYEQYY. As DNA, the CDR3 is TGCAGTGCCCGAGCGGGGAGCTCCTACGAGCAGTACTAC.

This rearrangement joins TRBV6-2 or TRBV6-3 to TRBJ2-7; TRBD1 agrees at 9 bases. The CDR3 has 14 amino acids. The trim removed 6 bases at V and 4 bases at J, leaving 7 bases unmatched. Germline assignment: CDR1 MNHEY and CDR2 SVGEGT. CDR3 protein: CASSRPGQGYEQYF. CDR3 bases: TGTGCCAGCAGCAGACCGGGACAGGGTTACGAGCAGTACTTC.

The V and J genes are TRBV20-1 and TRBJ2-7; D unresolved. This CDR3 comprises 12 residues. Trimming removed 1 base at V and 2 bases at J, with 6 bases between. Germline CDR1 reads DFQATT; CDR2 reads SNEGSKA (reference sequence). Written as DNA, the CDR3 is TGCAGTGCTAGAGGACCCGCCTACGAGCAGTACTTC. Its translation is CSARGPAYEQYF.

At least ten counts were recorded for this clonotype. The chain has TRBV14 and TRBJ2-1; D unresolved. V was clipped by 4 bases and J by 0 bases, with 10 bases between them. Per the germline V gene, CDR1 is SGHDN and CDR2 is FVKESK. CDR3 length: 15 residues. The CDR3 nucleotides are TGTGCCAGCAGCCCTTTACCCAGCTCCTACAATGAGCAGTTCTTC. This translates into CASSPLPSSYNEQFF.

The J gene is TRBJ2-2, the V gene TRBV20-1; D is uncertain. The ends were cut back, 2 bases at V and 1 base at J, with 8 bases in the middle. CDR3 length: 14 amino acids. In germline, CDR1 is DFQATT, CDR2 SNEGSKA (reference sequence). The CDR3 loop is CSARKDGNTGELFF. In DNA, the CDR3 is TGCAGTGCTAGAAAGGACGGGAACACCGGGGAGCTGTTTTTT.

There are many counts of this clonotype. Because the CDR3's place on the DNA is in doubt, the DNA is left out and the CDR3 is given as listed by TCRdb. The chain joins TRBV21-1 to TRBJ2-5; the table's D call of TRBD1 was not tested on the DNA. TRBV21-1 is noted as a pseudogene. Both ends counted, the CDR3 spans 17 residues. The CDR3 here is CASSKEVAPGAQETQYF.

This clonotype was recorded many times. The V call is TRBV29-1, the J call TRBJ2-1; unclear D gene. The CDR3 has 13 amino acids. Trimming took 1 base from V and 0 from J, leaving 4 bases between them. CDR1 SQVTM and CDR2 ANQGSEA come from the germline V gene. The DNA for the CDR3 is TGCAGCGTTGAAGGCAACTCCTACAATGAGCAGTTCTTC. Protein sequence: CSVEGNSYNEQFF.

The V gene is TRBV10-2, the J gene TRBJ2-3; D perhaps matches TRBD1 (6 bases). This CDR3 has 17 residues. Germline loops: CDR1 WSHSY, CDR2 SAAADI. Trimming removed 2 bases from V and 0 bases from J, with 15 bases in between. The CDR3 here is CASSEGRGPLSTDTQYF. For the CDR3, the DNA is TGCGCCAGCAGTGAGGGCAGGGGCCCCCTCAGCACAGATACGCAGTATTTT.

This clonotype has more than one count but fewer than ten. The final CDR3 position lacks the conserved phenylalanine or tryptophan, pointing to a likely read error. It is unclear where the CDR3 begins or ends on the DNA, so no DNA is shown, and the CDR3 is as TCRdb lists it. The V call is TRBV3-1, the J call TRBJ2-5; the listed D gene, TRBD1, was not tested against the DNA. Germline-derived CDR1 and CDR2 are LGHDT and YNNKEL (reference sequence). Counting both end residues, the CDR3 totals 12 amino acids. CDR3 region: CASSHFWGGVEN.

This clonotype was seen more than once but under ten times. The chain links TRBV11-2 to TRBJ2-7; TRBD2 aligns across 7 bases. The germline V gene has CDR1 SGHAT and CDR2 FQNNGV. CDR3 size: 13 residues. Trimming cost V 6 bases and J 7 bases; bases outside gene matches: 9. This CDR3 is CASRPRTSIEQYF. The CDR3 DNA sequence: TGTGCCAGCAGACCACGGACTAGTATTGAGCAGTACTTC. The full variable domain, completed using reference TRBV11-2 and TRBJ2-7, is EAGVAQSPRYKIIEKRQSVAFWCNPISGHATLYWYQQILGQGPKLLIQFQNNGVVDDSQLPKDRFSAERLKGVDSTLKIQPAKLEDSAVYLCASRPRTSIEQYFGPGTRLTVT.

This clonotype was detected only a few times. The rearrangement joins TRBV21-1 to TRBJ2-7. TRBV21-1 is a pseudogene locus. This CDR3 is 14 amino acids long. The CDR3 spells CASSKAGDHYEQYF. CDR3 coding DNA: TGTGCCAGCAGCAAAGCGGGAGATCATTACGAGCAGTACTTC.

This clonotype was observed a few times. This chain joins TRBV20-1 and TRBJ2-7; D gene unclear. Per germline, CDR1 DFQATT and CDR2 SNEGSKA (reference sequence). V lost 0 bases, J lost 3 bases, and 9 bases lay in between. The CDR3 runs 13 residues. The DNA of the CDR3 is TGCAGTGCTAGAGAGGCGGCCCTCTACGAGCAGTACTTC. This encodes CSAREAALYEQYF.

In its sample, this clonotype was seen many times. The chain employs TRBV10-3 and TRBJ2-7; 7 bases align to TRBD1. V lost 11 bases and J lost 3; bases outside the gene matches: 16. This CDR3 has 15 residues. Germline V gives CDR1 ENHRY, CDR2 SYGVKD. Here the CDR3 DNA reads TGTGCCTCAGCTTCAATCGGGACAGTTATCTACGAGCAGTACTTC. This translates into CASASIGTVIYEQYF.

This clonotype appeared a few times. V and J are TRBV7-9 and TRBJ2-4, with 8 bases fitting TRBD1. Germline-derived CDR1 and CDR2 are SEHNR and FQNEAQ (reference sequence). This CDR3 is built from 14 residues. V dropped 6 bases and J dropped 3; count of bases not matched to a gene: 4. For the CDR3, the DNA is TGTGCCAGCAGTCACGGGACAGGCAAAAACATTCAGTACTTC. It translates to CASSHGTGKNIQYF.

In its sample, this clonotype was seen a few times. The V gene is TRBV15, the J gene TRBJ2-7, with D perhaps assigned TRBD1 or TRBD2 (6 bases each). The germline V and J ends were trimmed by 5 bases and 5 bases, with 13 bases remaining between them. The V gene's germline CDR1 is LNHNV and CDR2 YYDKDF (reference sequence). The CDR3 contains 13 residues. CDR3 DNA: TGTGCCACCAGCGGCGGGACACTTAACGAGCAGTACTTC. This codes for CATSGGTLNEQYF.

The V gene is TRBV7-9, the J gene TRBJ2-3; D assignment may be TRBD1 or TRBD2 (5 bases each). Trimming left V 3 bases short and J 5 bases short, with 18 bases between. The CDR3 length is 16 residues. In germline, CDR1 is SEHNR, CDR2 FQNEAQ (reference sequence). The CDR3 DNA is TGTGCCAGCAGCTTTGGCCGGGACCTCAAAAGAGATACGCAGTATTTT. Translation gives CASSFGRDLKRDTQYF.

The chain is built from TRBV12-3 or TRBV12-4 and TRBJ2-5; no reliable D call. The CDR3 contains 12 residues. Deletions cut 3 bases from V and 8 bases from J, with 10 bases between. CDR3 amino acids: CASSFALTTQYF. The CDR3 DNA is TGTGCCAGCAGTTTTGCGCTAACAACCCAGTACTTC.

This clonotype was observed a handful of times. The gene calls are TRBV29-1 and TRBJ2-1, with 14 bases identical to TRBD2. This CDR3 comprises 14 residues. Germline V gene data show CDR1 as SQVTM and CDR2 as ANQGSEA. The junction had 6 bases not matched to a gene; V was cut back by 6 bases and J by 8 bases. The CDR3 protein is CSVGTSGRNDEQFF. The DNA for the CDR3 is TGCAGCGTGGGGACTAGCGGGAGAAATGATGAGCAGTTCTTC.